Listed here are 9 T cell receptor beta chains from one sample, sequenced in a study of T cell clones after liver transplantation. Generated by immunoSEQ multiplex PCR, the TCRdb table keeps only in-frame clones and is missing some. The repertoire includes more than 95,000 clones, 82% of them detected once, and over 0.9% sits in the top ten. The sample in question was CD4+ T cells from blood, obtained before liver transplant. The receptors here all came from a human donor who received a liver transplant.

The chain is built from TRBV19 and TRBJ2-5; maybe TRBD1 (5 bases). This CDR3 spans 11 amino acids. Trimming took off 6 bases at V and 3 bases at J, with 5 bases between the two ends. CDR1 LNHDA and CDR2 SQIVND come from the germline V gene (reference sequence). CDR3 amino acids: CASSREETQYF. In DNA, the CDR3 is TGTGCCAGTAGCAGGGAAGAGACCCAGTACTTC.

DNA for the CDR3: TGTGCCAGCATTCGTGACAGGGGCGAAGCTTTCTTT. It yields the protein CASIRDRGEAFF. The chain employs TRBV6-1 and TRBJ1-1; 8 bases fit TRBD1. CDR3 length: 12 residues. The ends lost 7 bases at V and 8 bases at J; junction bases unmatched: 6. The germline gives CDR1 MNHNS, CDR2 SASEGT.

This chain connects TRBV9 to TRBJ2-1; weak D call: TRBD2 (5 bases). Trimming removed 3 bases at V and 3 bases at J, with 13 bases between. Per the germline V gene, CDR1 is SGDLS and CDR2 is YYNGEE. The CDR3 covers 15 residues. The CDR3 DNA sequence: TGTGCCAGCAGCGATCTCGCGGGCCGCTACAATGAGCAGTTCTTC. As protein: CASSDLAGRYNEQFF. Full variable domain (remainder filled in from reference TRBV9 and TRBJ2-1): DSGVTQTPKHLITATGQRVTLRCSPRSGDLSVYWYQQSLDQGLQFLIQYYNGEERAKGNILERFSAQQFPDLHSELNLSSLELGDSALYFCASSDLAGRYNEQFFGPGTRLTVL.

This clone was picked up a small number of times. The chain carries TRBV6-4 and TRBJ2-1; TRBD1 matches at 8 bases. The CDR3 length is 15 residues. The V gene's germline CDR1 is MRHNA and CDR2 SNTAGT. The V gene end was trimmed by 6 bases and the J gene end by 2 bases; junction bases not matched to a gene: 6. CDR3 protein: CASSLTGATYNEQFF. The CDR3 DNA sequence: TGTGCCAGCAGCTTGACAGGGGCTACCTACAATGAGCAGTTCTTC.

V and J are TRBV19 and TRBJ2-5, with D unresolved. This CDR3 spans 13 amino acids. With 5 bases removed from V and 3 bases from J, the gap between germline ends came to 10 bases. In germline, CDR1 is LNHDA, CDR2 SQIVND (reference sequence). For the CDR3, the DNA is TGTGCCAGTAGTGCTCTAGTAGAAGAGACCCAGTACTTC. Its protein product is CASSALVEETQYF.

The genes are TRBV5-1 and TRBJ2-5; 11 bases fit TRBD2. The CDR3 spans 15 residues. Per germline, CDR1 SGHRS and CDR2 YFSETQ. The trim removed 3 bases at V and 2 bases at J, leaving 3 bases unmatched. The CDR3 DNA reads as TGCGCCAGCAGCTCGACTAGCGGGATACAAGAGACCCAGTACTTC. Its translation: CASSSTSGIQETQYF.

V gene TRBV7-3 combines with J gene TRBJ2-3, with 9 bases fitting TRBD2. Looked up from germline, CDR1 is SGHTA and CDR2 is FQGTGA. This CDR3 spans 15 amino acids. The V segment lost 2 bases and the J segment 5 bases; nucleotides outside the gene matches: 5. CDR3 protein: CASSLSSGAEDTQYF. DNA of the CDR3: TGTGCCAGCAGCTTATCTAGCGGGGCGGAAGATACGCAGTATTTT.

The chain employs TRBV27 and TRBJ1-5, with 7 bases matching TRBD1. The CDR3 runs to 15 residues. J lost 0 bases, V lost 5 bases, and 4 bases had no gene match. In germline, CDR1 is MNHEY, CDR2 SMNVEV (reference sequence). CDR3 sequence (DNA): TGTGCCAGCAGTCAGGGACAGAATAGCAATCAGCCCCAGCATTTT. It is translated as CASSQGQNSNQPQHF.

The V call is TRBV10-3, the J call TRBJ2-7, with D possibly being TRBD1 (6 bases). The germline V and J ends were trimmed by 2 bases and 9 bases, with 14 bases remaining between them. CDR1 ENHRY and CDR2 SYGVKD come from the germline V gene. CDR3 length equals 13 residues. CDR3 residues: CAISEDSRTVQYF. DNA of the CDR3: TGTGCCATCAGTGAGGATTCTAGGACAGTGCAGTACTTC.